This T cell receptor beta chain derives from a study of blood T cell repertoires in COVID-19. Profiling relied on immunoSEQ multiplex PCR, and the TCRdb table lists in-frame clones only, not all of them. Of over 150,000 clones in the sample, approximately 80% are singletons; the top ten hold less than 3.5%. In its sample, this clone was seen once. CDR1 and CDR2 from the germline V gene are SGHRS and YFSETQ. The CDR3 totals 15 residues. Trimming took 4 bases from V and 2 from J; bases not matched to a gene: 7. The sequenced sample was peripheral blood. The receptor was derived from a woman in her sixties with acute or convalescent COVID-19. The genes are TRBV5-1 and TRBJ2-3; the match to TRBD2 covers 7 bases. The CDR3 DNA is TGCGCCAGCAGCATGGGGCTAGCGGCCACAGATACGCAGTATTTT. Amino acid sequence: CASSMGLAATDTQYF.